This TCR beta chain was recorded in a study of blood T cell repertoires in COVID-19. Study-level background: The United States, Italy and Spain provided the acute and convalescent COVID-19 samples. Sources were T cells, B-cell-depleted T cells, or PBMCs; the material itself was cDNA or gDNA.

With V trimmed by 0 bases and J by 6 bases, 21 bases remained unmatched. CDR3 length equals 20 residues. In germline, CDR1 is LNHNV, CDR2 YYDKDF (reference sequence). Per the original data handling: Reference gene primers were amplified, and this amplification served to estimate nucleated cell counts. The assay was immunoSEQ multiplex PCR, and TCRdb's table has in-frame clones only and misses some. V, J and clone size derive from that table, while D and trimming were established from the DNA sequence. The repertoire holds under 200,000 clones, with approximately 86% as singletons. While infection was still active, Seattle patients were enrolled and then followed longitudinally.

Source material: peripheral blood. The chain couples TRBV15 to TRBJ2-7, with 9 bases aligning to TRBD2. The clonotype comes from a man between 60 and 75 years old with COVID-19, enrolled during active disease. This CDR3 is CATSRDASGRSGRTHREQYF. CDR3 nucleotides: TGTGCCACCAGCAGAGATGCGTCAGGCCGTAGCGGGAGAACGCACCGCGAGCAGTACTTC. The full variable domain, its missing parts supplied by reference TRBV15 and TRBJ2-7, is DAMVIQNPRYQVTQFGKPVTLSCSQTLNHNVMYWYQQKSSQAPKLLFHYYDKDFNNEADTPDNFQSRRPNTSFCFLDIRSPGLGDTAMYLCATSRDASGRSGRTHREQYFGPGTRLTVT.